The 10 T cell receptor beta chains presented below share a single source sample, sequenced in a study of blood T cell repertoires in COVID-19. Sequencing used immunoSEQ multiplex PCR; TCRdb keeps in-frame clones, though not all of them. The repertoire holds approximately 100,000 clones, roughly 80% seen once, with 20% to 25% in the top ten. The sequencing input was peripheral blood. The receptors come from a man in his sixties or seventies with active or convalescent COVID-19.

This clone has a single count. The chain joins TRBV2 to TRBJ2-2; 9 nucleotides agree with TRBD1. Per the germline V gene, CDR1 is SNHLY and CDR2 is FYNNEI. V shed 4 bases and J 4 bases; nucleotides not matched to a gene: 4. The CDR3 extends over 15 amino acids. As DNA, the CDR3 is TGTGCCAGCAGTGTACAGGGGGCGATCACCGGGGAGCTGTTTTTT. Protein product: CASSVQGAITGELFF.

This clone appeared a single time. The rearrangement links TRBV7-9 to TRBJ1-6, with D possibly TRBD1 on 5 matching bases. Trimming took off 6 bases at V and 14 bases at J, with 17 bases between the two ends. Germline-derived CDR1 and CDR2 are SEHNR and FQNEAQ (reference sequence). This CDR3 region has 13 residues. The CDR3 here is CASSPQPQGSLHF. As DNA, the CDR3 is TGTGCCAGCAGTCCCCAACCTCAGGGTTCCCTCCACTTT.

The rearrangement links TRBV10-2 to TRBJ2-1; 15 bases line up with TRBD2. The CDR3 runs 14 residues. CDR1 WSHSY and CDR2 SAAADI come from the germline V gene. The trim removed 8 bases at V and 10 bases at J, leaving 6 bases unmatched. CDR3 DNA sequence: TGCGCCAGCCGGACTAGCGGGAGGGAGGGGGAGCAGTTCTTC. Amino acid sequence: CASRTSGREGEQFF.

The J gene is TRBJ1-2, the V gene TRBV6-1; possible D gene TRBD1, 6 bases. The CDR3 loop spans 14 amino acids. Germline-derived CDR1 and CDR2 are MNHNS and SASEGT. V was trimmed by 2 bases and J by 3 bases, leaving 10 bases between them. CDR3 loop: CASSETGLDYGYTF. CDR3 coding DNA: TGTGCCAGCAGTGAAACAGGGCTAGACTATGGCTACACCTTC.

The V call is TRBV3-1 (or the pseudogene TRBV3-2), the J call TRBJ1-1; unclear D gene. V lost 4 bases and J 0 bases, leaving 12 bases between the germline ends. Germline V CDR1 and CDR2: LGHDT, YNNKEL (reference sequence). CDR3 length: 15 amino acids. DNA for the CDR3: TGTGCCAGCAGCCCCCAAACAGAGATGAACACTGAAGCTTTCTTT. This sequence encodes CASSPQTEMNTEAFF.

This rearrangement joins TRBV5-1 to TRBJ2-3, with TRBD1 as a possible D gene (6 bases). Germline loops: CDR1 SGHRS, CDR2 YFSETQ. The V gene lost 4 bases and the J gene lost 0 bases, with 15 bases spanning the gap. CDR3 length equals 16 residues. Here the CDR3 DNA reads TGCGCCAGCAGCCCCGGACAGAGTCCTAGCACAGATACGCAGTATTTT. This sequence encodes CASSPGQSPSTDTQYF.

The rearrangement uses TRBV3-1 (or the pseudogene TRBV3-2) and TRBJ1-4; 8 bases match TRBD1. The V gene end was trimmed by 1 base and the J gene end by 8 bases; junction bases not matched to a gene: 6. Germline V gene lookup returns CDR1 LGHDT and CDR2 YNNKEL (reference sequence). This CDR3 is 15 amino acids long. The DNA of the CDR3 is TGTGCCAGCAGCCAAGCCGGGACAGGAGTAGAAAAACTGTTTTTT. It is translated as CASSQAGTGVEKLFF.

The chain carries TRBV2 and TRBJ1-1; maybe TRBD1 (6 bases). V lost 6 bases and J 8 bases, leaving 16 bases between the germline ends. CDR3 size: 13 residues. The germline gives CDR1 SNHLY, CDR2 FYNNEI. The chain's CDR3 is CASSRDIPGEAFF. CDR3 coding DNA: TGTGCCAGCAGCAGGGACATCCCGGGGGAAGCTTTCTTT.

V and J are TRBV29-1 and TRBJ2-6, with 9 bases aligning to TRBD1. The CDR3 consists of 16 residues. J gave up 0 bases and V 6 bases, and 6 bases lay outside the gene matches. CDR1 is SQVTM, CDR2 ANQGSEA, per germline. In nucleotides, the CDR3 is TGCAGCGTGGAGGGGACAGGGTACTCTGGGGCCAACGTCCTGACTTTC. It specifies CSVEGTGYSGANVLTF.

The CDR3 nucleotides read TGTGCCAGCAGCGTAGCGACAGGGACGATCTACGAGCAGTACTTC. Translating it yields CASSVATGTIYEQYF. This sequence joins TRBV9 and TRBJ2-7; TRBD1 matches 7 bases. CDR3 length: 15 amino acids. The germline V gene has CDR1 SGDLS and CDR2 YYNGEE. V lost 0 bases to trimming and J lost 3 bases; unmatched junction nucleotides: 6.